Listed below are T cell receptor beta chains from one sample, sequenced in a study of blood T cells in healthy people across ages. TCRdb fed the 5' RACE reads into MiXCR, producing one record per CDR3 protein. Of 450,000 to 700,000 distinct CDR3 sequences in the sample, 27% were seen once. Specimen: blood. These receptors were collected from a woman aged 70-85 years in good health. Both conserved end residues are part of each CDR3. Fields, in order: J gene, V gene, CDR3 protein.

TRBJ1-5 | TRBV29-1 | CSVVPGQGAGNQPQHF
TRBJ1-4 | TRBV4-2 | CASSPRAATNEKLFF
TRBJ2-5 | TRBV11-1 | CASSPRRATQETQYF
TRBJ1-2 | TRBV12-3/TRBV12-4 | CASSLAGQGNYTF
TRBJ1-2 | TRBV10-3 | CAISPGQPTRSGYTF
TRBJ2-7 | TRBV3-1 | CASSQWGLAGDPLSEQYF
TRBJ2-6 | TRBV6-2/TRBV6-3 | CASSYPTGIRGANVLTF
TRBJ2-7 | TRBV6-6 | CASSPSSALSYEQYF
TRBJ1-1 | TRBV3-1 | CASNQVGLTEAFF
TRBJ1-3 | TRBV7-9 | CASSFGREGNTIYF
TRBJ2-5 | TRBV5-1 | CASSLWGHQETQYF
NA | TRBV6-1 | CASSGLRGGSNEQFF
TRBJ1-1 | TRBV3-1 | CASSWEGRPLMNTEAFF
TRBJ2-1 | TRBV29-1 | CSADRGSYNEQFF
TRBJ2-3 | TRBV28 | CASSTTWSTSGGTDAQYF
TRBJ2-3 | TRBV4-1 | CASGQDPSGGETQYF
TRBJ1-2 | TRBV12-3/TRBV12-4 | CASGRPYGYTF
TRBJ2-3 | TRBV6-5 | CASSYAGWQSDTQYF
TRBJ2-6 | TRBV5-1 | CASSSAGTSSSGANVLTF
TRBJ1-1 | TRBV6-2/TRBV6-3 | CASSYFRDRGSNTEAFF
TRBJ2-5 | TRBV7-9 | CASSSIGPPGTQYF
TRBJ2-7 | TRBV6-2/TRBV6-3 | CASSHRTEQYF
TRBJ1-2 | TRBV3-1 | CASSQEGGTYGYTF
TRBJ2-3 | TRBV20-1 | CSARVGGASDTQYF
TRBJ1-5 | TRBV6-6 | CASSDRAGDQPQHF
TRBJ1-6 | TRBV7-2 | CASSLLGVRNSPLHF
TRBJ2-3 | TRBV5-1 | CASSPSRRSTDTQYF
TRBJ2-5 | TRBV7-9 | CASSLSSGETQYF
TRBJ1-2 | TRBV9 | CASSVARDRREGSLYGYTF
NA | TRBV4-2 | CASSHSLTETEQFF
TRBJ2-5 | TRBV11-2 | CASSYASWETQYF
TRBJ1-1 | TRBV5-6 | CASSVGRDTEAFF
TRBJ2-1 | TRBV12-3/TRBV12-4 | CASSRTSYNEQFF
TRBJ2-1 | TRBV7-2 | CASSFRGQGGEQFF
TRBJ2-3 | TRBV20-1 | CSACQWAGGNTDTQYF